One and the same sample provided the 32 T cell receptor beta chains below, sequenced in a study of identical twins. MiXCR, run by TCRdb on the 5' RACE reads, gives a single entry per CDR3 protein. This sample has under 500,000 distinct CDR3 sequences, with 14% found just once. The same data also went into a second study, on yellow fever vaccine responses in identical twins.

Sequenced input: CD4+ T cells sorted from blood. These receptors were obtained from a woman aged 18 to 35 in good health.

Concerning this clonotype itself: The germline gene is not matched at one end of the junction; a read error may be the cause. J is TRBJ1-1 and V is TRBV5-1, with D hard to call. There are 13 residues in the CDR3. Germline CDR1 SGHRS, CDR2 YFSETQ. The CDR3 coding sequence is TGCGCCAGCAGGGACGGGAGGAACCCTGAAGCTTTCTTT. Translating it yields CASRDGRNPEAFF.

This chain connects TRBV7-9 to TRBJ2-7; no clear D. This CDR3 is 13 amino acids long. Trimming took off 2 bases at V and 5 bases at J, with 10 bases between the two ends. In germline, CDR1 is SEHNR, CDR2 FQNEAQ (reference sequence). This chain's CDR3 is CASSLSSGHEQYF. CDR3 sequence (DNA): TGTGCCAGCAGCTTAAGTAGTGGCCACGAGCAGTACTTC. The entire variable domain, with the rest obtained from reference TRBV7-9 and TRBJ2-7, is as follows: DTGVSQNPRHKITKRGQNVTFRCDPISEHNRLYWYRQTLGQGPEFLTYFQNEAQLEKSRLLSDRFSAERPKGSFSTLEIQRTEQGDSAMYLCASSLSSGHEQYFGPGTRLTVT.

About this clonotype: Relative to the germline gene, one junction end is altered; a read error may explain this. The rearrangement links TRBV18 to TRBJ1-1; D is unclear. The CDR3 contains 17 residues. CDR1 and CDR2 from the germline V gene are KGHSH and LQKENI. CDR3 in amino acids: CASSPSPAVDTGTGAFF. The CDR3 DNA sequence: TGTGCCAGCTCCCCGAGTCCTGCAGTCGACACGGGCACTGGAGCTTTCTTT.

The V and J genes are TRBV5-6 and TRBJ2-1; possibly TRBD2 for D (5 bases). The CDR3 has 15 amino acids. V lost 3 bases and J 9 bases, leaving 19 bases between the germline ends. Germline V CDR1 and CDR2: SGHDT, YYEEEE. CDR3 nucleotides: TGTGCCAGCAGCTCCACTAGTGGGAGTAGGAGTGAGCAGTTCTTC. Its protein is CASSSTSGSRSEQFF.

The chain combines TRBV7-9 with TRBJ2-3; tentative D call: TRBD2 (6 bases). V lost 3 bases and J 3 bases, leaving 16 bases between the germline ends. The V gene's germline CDR1 is SEHNR and CDR2 FQNEAQ (reference sequence). The CDR3 length is 16 residues. The CDR3: CASSFPLAKRTDTQYF. Here the CDR3 DNA reads TGTGCCAGCAGCTTCCCGCTAGCGAAAAGGACAGATACGCAGTATTTT.

The genes are TRBV11-1 and TRBJ1-1; D gene unclear. CDR3 length: 19 amino acids. The V and J ends lost 1 base and 1 base respectively, with 22 bases between them. The germline CDR1 and CDR2 sequences are SGHAT and FQDESV (reference sequence). The CDR3 region has the DNA TGTGCCAGCAGCTTAGAATCGTGGAGGATGGGTAGGACGAACACTGAAGCTTTCTTT. Protein: CASSLESWRMGRTNTEAFF.

The chain recombines TRBV20-1 with TRBJ2-3; D not resolved. Trimming stripped 2 bases from V and 4 bases from J, with 4 bases between. The CDR3 is made up of 11 amino acids. CDR1 is DFQATT, CDR2 SNEGSKA, per germline (reference sequence). The CDR3 nucleotides are TGCAGTGCTAGAAAGTCAGATACGCAGTATTTT. Encoded protein: CSARKSDTQYF.

In nucleotides, the CDR3 is TGTGCCAGCGTGGAGGAACTAAACACTGAAGCTTTCTTT. This encodes CASVEELNTEAFF. The chain is built from TRBV2 and TRBJ1-1, with unresolved D. There are 13 residues in the CDR3. Germline CDR1 SNHLY, CDR2 FYNNEI. Trimming cost V 8 bases and J 2 bases, with 12 bases left between them.

The chain combines TRBV5-1 with TRBJ2-7, with a possible D match to TRBD1 (6 bases). CDR1 is SGHRS and CDR2 is YFSETQ in the germline V gene. The CDR3 has 14 amino acids. The V and J ends lost 4 bases and 3 bases respectively, with 14 bases between them. The CDR3 sequence is CASSPSGTNYEQYF. The CDR3 DNA follows: TGCGCCAGCAGCCCATCCGGGACAAACTACGAGCAGTACTTC.

This clonotype was detected only a few times. J is TRBJ2-3 and V is TRBV4-2; TRBD1 agrees at 12 bases. Germline V lookup: CDR1 LGHNA, CDR2 YNFKEQ. Unmatched junction bases numbered 5, after V lost 0 bases and J lost 7 bases. The CDR3 runs 16 residues. Here the CDR3 reads CASSQDGTGGEYTQYF. CDR3 DNA sequence: TGTGCCAGCAGCCAAGATGGGACAGGGGGCGAATATACGCAGTATTTT.

This clonotype was seen ten or more times. The chain recombines TRBV29-1 with TRBJ1-4; tentative D call: TRBD1 (6 bases). V was cut by 6 bases and J by 5 bases, with 13 bases left in between. CDR1 is SQVTM and CDR2 is ANQGSEA in the germline V gene. This CDR3 contains 13 residues. The chain's CDR3 is CSVQGRTNEKLFF. CDR3 nucleotide sequence: TGCAGCGTCCAGGGGCGGACGAATGAAAAACTGTTTTTT.

The chain joins TRBV20-1 to TRBJ2-7, with TRBD1 identical over 8 bases. CDR1 and CDR2 (germline): DFQATT, SNEGSKA (reference sequence). V dropped 1 base and J dropped 5; count of bases not matched to a gene: 10. The CDR3 is 15 amino acids. In nucleotides, the CDR3 is TGCAGTGCTAGAGGTCAGAGACAGGGGTTCGACGAGCAGTACTTC. Residues: CSARGQRQGFDEQYF.

V usage is TRBV19 and J usage is TRBJ2-1, with 7 nucleotides matching TRBD2. The germline gives CDR1 LNHDA, CDR2 SQIVND (reference sequence). The CDR3 totals 15 residues. V lost 3 bases, J lost 6 bases, and 8 bases stayed unmatched. The CDR3 loop reads CASSINRLATNEQFF. CDR3 bases: TGTGCCAGTAGTATTAATCGACTAGCCACCAATGAGCAGTTCTTC.

V usage is TRBV5-1 and J usage is TRBJ2-2; 14 bases line up with TRBD2. Trimming removed 4 bases from V and 0 bases from J; junction bases left unmatched: 5. The V gene's germline CDR1 is SGHRS and CDR2 YFSETQ. This CDR3 is built from 18 residues. The CDR3: CASSQTSGRASNTGELFF. The DNA for the CDR3 is TGCGCCAGCAGCCAGACTAGCGGGAGGGCCTCGAACACCGGGGAGCTGTTTTTT.

This chain uses TRBV6-2 or TRBV6-3 with TRBJ2-2, with 8 bases matching TRBD1. The CDR3 sequence is 15 residues long. Trimming took 0 bases from V and 10 from J; bases not matched to a gene: 7. CDR1 is MNHEY and CDR2 is SVGEGT in the germline V gene. CDR3 sequence (DNA): TGTGCCAGCAGTTACTCAAATGGACAGGGTGAGGAGCTGTTTTTT. Translated: CASSYSNGQGEELFF.

This clonotype was detected a few times. The V and J genes are TRBV24-1 and TRBJ2-2, with TRBD1 identical over 7 bases. The CDR3 covers 14 residues. V shed 4 bases, J shed 6 bases, and the junction held 4 bases outside the gene matches. Germline V gives CDR1 KGHDR, CDR2 SFDVKD. This CDR3 is CATSDPTGPGELFF. Here the CDR3 DNA reads TGTGCCACCAGTGACCCGACAGGGCCCGGGGAGCTGTTTTTT.

This clonotype was recorded at least ten times. The J gene is TRBJ2-7, the V gene TRBV12-3 or TRBV12-4; D gene unclear. Trimming took 1 base from V and 0 from J, leaving 10 bases between them. The CDR3 runs to 15 residues. This CDR3 is CASSLESGNSYEQYF. CDR3 nucleotides: TGTGCCAGCAGTTTAGAGTCAGGTAACTCCTACGAGCAGTACTTC.

This clonotype was detected a few times. This chain links TRBV27 with TRBJ2-7; tentative D call: TRBD2 (6 bases). Looked up from germline, CDR1 is MNHEY and CDR2 is SMNVEV (reference sequence). V shed 6 bases and J shed 4 bases, with 19 bases lying between them. The CDR3 totals 15 residues. CDR3 residues: CASRPRQTGEYEQYF. CDR3 nucleotides: TGTGCCAGCAGGCCACGACAGACGGGGGAATACGAGCAGTACTTC.

The DNA of the CDR3 is TGCAGTGCAGGGGGACAGACTATCTATGGCTACACCTTC. Translated, it gives CSAGGQTIYGYTF. The rearrangement links TRBV20-1 to TRBJ1-2; 7 nucleotides agree with TRBD1. Germline assignment: CDR1 DFQATT and CDR2 SNEGSKA (reference sequence). This CDR3 has 13 residues. The V gene end was trimmed by 6 bases and the J gene end by 4 bases; junction bases not matched to a gene: 8.

This clonotype was seen repeatedly, ten times or more. This sequence joins TRBV3-1 and TRBJ1-6, with TRBD1 as a possible D gene (6 bases). The ends were cut back, 3 bases at V and 7 bases at J, with 7 bases in the middle. This CDR3 region has 13 residues. CDR1 and CDR2 (germline): LGHDT, YNNKEL (reference sequence). As DNA, the CDR3 is TGTGCCAGCAGCCATAGGGGGAATTCACCCCTCCACTTT. Translated: CASSHRGNSPLHF.

The table lists this clonotype with many counts. The V call is TRBV7-9, the J call TRBJ2-3, with D maybe TRBD1 (6 bases). V was shortened by 1 base and J by 6 bases, with 20 bases between the two germline ends. CDR1 is SEHNR and CDR2 is FQNEAQ in the germline V gene (reference sequence). This CDR3 contains 17 residues. CDR3 protein: CASSLVQVQGPLDTQYF. CDR3 nucleotide sequence: TGTGCCAGCAGCTTAGTTCAGGTGCAGGGGCCCTTGGATACGCAGTATTTT. Drawing the rest from reference TRBV7-9 and TRBJ2-3, the complete variable domain is DTGVSQNPRHKITKRGQNVTFRCDPISEHNRLYWYRQTLGQGPEFLTYFQNEAQLEKSRLLSDRFSAERPKGSFSTLEIQRTEQGDSAMYLCASSLVQVQGPLDTQYFGPGTRLTVL.

V usage is TRBV5-6 and J usage is TRBJ1-6; tentatively, D is TRBD1 (6 bases). This CDR3 contains 18 residues. The V end was cut by 5 bases, the J end by 0 bases, with 18 bases between. CDR1 and CDR2 (germline): SGHDT, YYEEEE. CDR3 in amino acids: CASSRRQERSSYNSPLHF. The CDR3 region has the DNA TGTGCCAGCAGTCGAAGACAGGAACGAAGCTCCTATAATTCACCCCTCCACTTT.

The chain couples TRBV30 to TRBJ2-3; D gene unclear. This CDR3 is built from 11 residues. V lost 3 bases and J lost 7, with 8 bases in between. CDR1 is GTSNPN, CDR2 SVGIG, per germline (reference sequence). CDR3 in DNA: TGTGCCTGGAGAGTAGGGTATACGCAGTATTTT. Protein sequence: CAWRVGYTQYF.

This rearrangement joins TRBV6-5 to TRBJ2-5; D possibly corresponds to TRBD1 (5 bases). The CDR3 spans 15 residues. Germline V gene data show CDR1 as MNHEY and CDR2 as SVGAGI. V was cut by 0 bases and J by 11 bases, with 19 bases left in between. The CDR3 is CASSYSWGKDKFQYF. The DNA of the CDR3 is TGTGCCAGCAGTTACTCGTGGGGCAAGGACAAATTTCAGTACTTC.

This sequence joins TRBV5-1 and TRBJ2-7, with unresolved D. V was trimmed by 3 bases and J by 0 bases, leaving 10 bases between them. The germline gives CDR1 SGHRS, CDR2 YFSETQ. The CDR3 runs 14 residues. The CDR3 reads CASSSGPGSYEQYF. The CDR3 DNA follows: TGCGCCAGCAGCTCCGGACCCGGCTCCTACGAGCAGTACTTC. The whole variable domain, remainder taken from reference TRBV5-1 and TRBJ2-7, is KAGVTQTPRYLIKTRGQQVTLSCSPISGHRSVSWYQQTPGQGLQFLFEYFSETQRNKGNFPGRFSGRQFSNSRSEMNVSTLELGDSALYLCASSSGPGSYEQYFGPGTRLTVT.

This rearrangement joins TRBV15 to TRBJ2-4; 9 nucleotides match TRBD1. Losses at the gene ends were 0 bases for V and 8 bases for J; bases not matched to a gene: 5. The CDR3 contains 15 residues. In germline, CDR1 is LNHNV, CDR2 YYDKDF (reference sequence). The CDR3 nucleotides read TGTGCCACCAGCAGAGAGGGACAGGGTTCAGACATTCAGTACTTC. Its protein product is CATSREGQGSDIQYF.

This clonotype was found many times. The chain recombines TRBV5-1 with TRBJ2-2; the match to TRBD1 covers 12 bases. The CDR3 contains 15 residues. Losses at the gene ends were 7 bases for V and 0 bases for J; bases not matched to a gene: 1. Germline assignment: CDR1 SGHRS and CDR2 YFSETQ. The CDR3 spells CASGTGGTNTGELFF. The CDR3 DNA reads TGCGCCAGCGGGACAGGGGGCACGAACACCGGGGAGCTGTTTTTT.

In this sample, this clonotype turned up a few times. The chain employs TRBV2 and TRBJ2-7, with 10 bases aligning to TRBD1. The length of the CDR3 is 15 residues. V lost 5 bases and J lost 4; bases outside the gene matches: 8. Germline V gene lookup returns CDR1 SNHLY and CDR2 FYNNEI. The DNA of the CDR3 is TGTGCCAGCAGTCGGGAACCGGGACAGGGGTACGAGCAGTACTTC. It yields the protein CASSREPGQGYEQYF.

The gene calls are TRBV12-5 and TRBJ2-5; D perhaps matches TRBD2 (6 bases). The CDR3 spans 15 residues. The V end lost 7 bases, the J end lost 3 bases, and 18 bases lay between the germline ends. CDR1 and CDR2 from the germline V gene are LGHNT and FRNRAP. The CDR3 spells CASAGGEVQEETQYF. The CDR3 DNA reads TGTGCTAGTGCCGGGGGAGAGGTCCAGGAAGAGACCCAGTACTTC.

CDR3 residues: CASESGNEKLFF. The CDR3 DNA sequence: TGTGCCAGTGAATCAGGGAATGAAAAACTGTTTTTT. The V call is TRBV19, the J call TRBJ1-4; possibly TRBD1 for D (5 bases). Deletions cut 8 bases from V and 5 bases from J, with 9 bases between. Germline-derived CDR1 and CDR2 are LNHDA and SQIVND (reference sequence). The CDR3 covers 12 residues.

This clonotype has a count of ten or more. The chain combines TRBV5-1 with TRBJ2-1; D ambiguous. With 7 bases removed from V and 4 bases from J, the gap between germline ends came to 6 bases. Germline V CDR1 and CDR2: SGHRS, YFSETQ. There are 11 residues in the CDR3. Here the CDR3 DNA reads TGCGCCAGCCGTGGATACAATGAGCAGTTCTTC. Residues: CASRGYNEQFF.

This chain uses TRBV12-3 or TRBV12-4 with TRBJ2-2, with TRBD2 matching 8 bases. This CDR3 spans 17 amino acids. J was trimmed by 5 bases and V by 5 bases; bases with no gene match: 13. The CDR3 loop reads CASSLTGREVWTGELFF. DNA for the CDR3: TGTGCCAGCAGTCTCACCGGGAGGGAGGTATGGACCGGGGAGCTGTTTTTT.